The clone carrying this T cell receptor (beta chain) was recorded a few times. Antigen unknown. This sample is part of a study of CD8+ T cells in alopecia areata. V was pared by 4 bases and J by 6 bases, with 20 bases between. CDR1 SGDLS and CDR2 YYNGEE come from the germline V gene. CDR3 length equals 15 residues. Treatment reported: oral pan-JAK inhibitor, 5-10 mg twice daily. Extracted RNA was reverse transcribed into cDNA, the sequencing template. TCRdb's table, derived via immunoSEQ multiplex PCR, lists solely in-frame clones and lacks some. Counted here are 120,000 or so clones, approximately 57% occurring once; the ten biggest clones make up more than 5.5%. Study conclusions and caveats: Many expanded lesional clones stayed in scalp and blood while on tofacitinib. Relative to normal scalp, lesional scalp, especially alopecia totalis/universalis, showed higher clonality.

Sequenced here: CD4+ T cells sorted from blood, sampled at week 4, from a patient treated with tofacitinib. The receptor comes from a human donor with alopecia areata. The chain uses TRBV9 and TRBJ2-7, with a possible D match to TRBD2 (6 bases). The CDR3 is CASSFGTLRRLEQYF. CDR3 DNA: TGTGCCAGCAGCTTCGGGACTCTTCGACGGCTCGAGCAGTACTTC.